The 7 T cell receptor beta chains below come from one sample, sequenced in a study of cytomegalovirus exposure and HLA in healthy donors. The PCR employed 60 Vbeta primers together with 13 Jbeta primers. Generated by immunoSEQ multiplex PCR, the TCRdb table keeps only in-frame clones and is missing some. The repertoire holds some 120,000 clones, with roughly 78% as singletons. The sample was PBMCs. The receptors here all came from a male donor in good health and CMV-seronegative.

CDR3 residues: CAISEPQGTVEAFF. In DNA, the CDR3 is TGTGCCATCAGTGAGCCCCAGGGAACTGTTGAAGCTTTCTTT. V is TRBV10-3 and J is TRBJ1-1; possibly TRBD1 for D (5 bases). Trimming took 2 bases from V and 7 from J, leaving 14 bases between them. The CDR3 is 14 residues long. The germline V gene has CDR1 ENHRY and CDR2 SYGVKD.

The chain carries TRBV7-9 and TRBJ2-1; a weak D match, TRBD1 (5 bases). Trimming cost V 3 bases and J 8 bases, with 17 bases left between them. Germline V gives CDR1 SEHNR, CDR2 FQNEAQ (reference sequence). This CDR3 has 15 residues. For the CDR3, the DNA is TGTGCCAGCAGCTTCCCCGGGTTCAGGGTCGATGAGCAGTTCTTC. It yields the protein CASSFPGFRVDEQFF. The variable domain in full, completed from reference TRBV7-9 and TRBJ2-1, reads DTGVSQNPRHKITKRGQNVTFRCDPISEHNRLYWYRQTLGQGPEFLTYFQNEAQLEKSRLLSDRFSAERPKGSFSTLEIQRTEQGDSAMYLCASSFPGFRVDEQFFGPGTRLTVL.

Only one count was recorded for this clone. The gene calls are TRBV10-3 and TRBJ2-5, with D perhaps TRBD1 (6 bases). With the DNA end fitting TRBJ2-7 better, the J assignment may be wrong. Germline assignment: CDR1 ENHRY and CDR2 SYGVKD. The CDR3 extends over 14 amino acids. The CDR3 nucleotides read TGTGCCATCAGTATCCAAGGACAGAATGACGAGCAGTACTTC. Encoded protein: CAISIQGQNDEQYF.

CDR3: CASSLSRAGRDNEQFF. In DNA, the CDR3 is TGTGCCAGCAGTTTATCGCGGGCCGGGAGGGACAATGAGCAGTTCTTC. The chain combines TRBV27 with TRBJ2-1; TRBD2 matches at 8 bases. From germline, CDR1 is MNHEY and CDR2 SMNVEV (reference sequence). Germline trimming cut 0 bases from V and 5 bases from J; bases unmatched to any gene: 6. The CDR3 has 16 amino acids.

This clone was recorded only once. V is TRBV12-5 and J is TRBJ2-2; 8 nucleotides line up with TRBD1. Trimming removed 5 bases from V and 8 bases from J; junction bases left unmatched: 7. The germline gives CDR1 LGHNT, CDR2 FRNRAP. This CDR3 spans 14 amino acids. The CDR3 reads CASGPGQGGGELFF. CDR3 nucleotide sequence: TGTGCTAGTGGTCCCGGACAGGGAGGAGGGGAGCTGTTTTTT.

The chain links TRBV27 to TRBJ2-7, with D maybe TRBD2 (6 bases). This CDR3 comprises 15 residues. Germline lookup yields CDR1 MNHEY and CDR2 SMNVEV (reference sequence). The V gene lost 5 bases and the J gene lost 3 bases, with 17 bases spanning the gap. The CDR3 region has the DNA TGTGCCAGCAGTCCCACCGGACTAAGTAGCTACGAGCAGTACTTC. This encodes CASSPTGLSSYEQYF.

This chain links TRBV19 with TRBJ1-1; 7 bases line up with TRBD1. J gave up 1 base and V 6 bases, and 2 bases lay outside the gene matches. CDR3 size: 13 residues. The germline CDR1 and CDR2 sequences are LNHDA and SQIVND (reference sequence). CDR3 bases: TGTGCCAGTAGACAGGGGCGGAACACTGAAGCTTTCTTT. This gives the protein CASRQGRNTEAFF.